These 25 T cell receptor beta chains were all obtained from the same sample, sequenced in a study of pediatric ulcerative colitis. Profiling relied on immunoSEQ multiplex PCR, and the TCRdb table lists in-frame clones only, not all of them. The sample has around 68,000 clones, 70% to 85% seen once. Input material: blood. The receptor set was obtained from a boy aged 5-17 years with moderate ulcerative colitis.

CDR3 DNA: TGTGCCAGCAGTTTAAGGGGCGCAGGGGACTACGAGCAGTACTTC. This encodes CASSLRGAGDYEQYF. The J gene is TRBJ2-7, the V gene TRBV27; D perhaps matches TRBD1 (6 bases). This CDR3 contains 15 residues. Germline CDR1 reads MNHEY; CDR2 reads SMNVEV (reference sequence). Between the trimmed V and J ends, which lost 2 bases and 3 bases, there was a span of 14 bases.

This clone has a handful of counts. This chain joins TRBV4-2 and TRBJ1-5; possible D gene TRBD1, 6 bases. This CDR3 is built from 16 residues. V was clipped by 0 bases and J by 6 bases, with 15 bases between them. Germline loops: CDR1 LGHNA, CDR2 YNFKEQ. In nucleotides, the CDR3 is TGTGCCAGCAGCCAAGAGGATGCCAGGGGATTTCAGCCCCAGCATTTT. Translating gives CASSQEDARGFQPQHF.

The genes are TRBV4-1 and TRBJ1-2; 7 bases are shared with TRBD1. Germline V gene data show CDR1 as MGHRA and CDR2 as YSYEKL. Trimming at V came to 0 bases and at J to 5 bases, leaving 3 bases not matched to a gene. This CDR3 contains 14 residues. In nucleotides, the CDR3 is TGCGCCAGCAGCCAAGAAACAGGGGTATATGGCTACACCTTC. This encodes CASSQETGVYGYTF.

For this clone: At one of its ends the junction is not consistent with the germline gene, which may arise from a read error. This chain uses TRBV7-9 with TRBJ2-7; the match to TRBD2 covers 9 bases. This CDR3 spans 14 amino acids. Germline V CDR1 and CDR2: SEHNR, FQNEAQ (reference sequence). CDR3 sequence: CASSWGTSSFEQYF. The CDR3 DNA is TGTGCCAGCAGCTGGGGGACTAGCTCCTTCGAGCAGTACTTC.

The CDR3 nucleotides are TGTGCCAGCAGTTGGGCTTATTCGGGACAGGGAGGCACCGGGGAGCTGTTTTTT. Protein sequence: CASSWAYSGQGGTGELFF. V and J are TRBV27 and TRBJ2-2; 9 bases map to TRBD1. The length of the CDR3 is 18 residues. Germline lookup yields CDR1 MNHEY and CDR2 SMNVEV (reference sequence). After removal of 4 bases from V and 4 bases from J, the junction contained 13 bases not matched to a gene.

The gene calls are TRBV6-4 and TRBJ2-1, with 8 bases identical to TRBD1. V shed 6 bases, J shed 9 bases, and the junction held 7 bases outside the gene matches. The CDR3 is 13 amino acids. In germline, CDR1 is MRHNA, CDR2 SNTAGT. The CDR3 sequence: CASSGQGGSEQFF. CDR3 bases: TGTGCCAGCAGCGGACAGGGAGGTTCTGAGCAGTTCTTC.

The chain carries TRBV6-6 and TRBJ1-2; D call uncertain. V was shortened by 5 bases and J by 5 bases, with 6 bases between the two germline ends. Per germline, CDR1 MNHNY and CDR2 SVGAGI (reference sequence). The CDR3 has 11 amino acids. The CDR3 reads CASSPGYGYTF. The CDR3 coding sequence is TGTGCCAGCAGTCCAGGATATGGCTACACCTTC.

The chain links TRBV15 to TRBJ1-3; D is undetermined. CDR1 is LNHNV and CDR2 is YYDKDF in the germline V gene (reference sequence). V was shortened by 1 base and J by 1 base, with 14 bases between the two germline ends. The CDR3 is 17 residues long. CDR3 loop: CATSRGWIRDSGNTIYF. The CDR3, as DNA: TGTGCCACCAGCAGAGGGTGGATCCGAGATTCTGGAAACACCATATATTTT.

This clone has a handful of counts. The rearrangement links TRBV9 to TRBJ2-1; D remains unclear. V lost 0 bases and J lost 10, with 8 bases in between. The V gene's germline CDR1 is SGDLS and CDR2 YYNGEE. The length of the CDR3 is 12 residues. The DNA for the CDR3 is TGTGCCAGCAGCGTAGTAGGTGTCGAGCAGTTCTTC. This gives the protein CASSVVGVEQFF.

V and J are TRBV7-3 and TRBJ1-4, with no clear D. CDR1 and CDR2 from the germline V gene are SGHTA and FQGTGA. V was pared by 2 bases and J by 0 bases, with 7 bases between. This CDR3 spans 15 amino acids. The CDR3 here is CASSLDQATNEKLFF. The CDR3 nucleotides are TGTGCCAGCAGCTTAGATCAGGCAACTAATGAAAAACTGTTTTTT.

The rearrangement joins TRBV5-5 to TRBJ2-3; TRBD2 matches at 9 bases. After removal of 0 bases from V and 4 bases from J, the junction contained 9 bases not matched to a gene. In germline, CDR1 is SGHKS, CDR2 YYEKEE (reference sequence). The CDR3 covers 17 residues. The CDR3 reads CASSLVLAGGHADTQYF. DNA for the CDR3: TGTGCCAGCAGCTTGGTACTTGCGGGAGGGCATGCAGATACGCAGTATTTT.

The chain links TRBV25-1 to TRBJ2-1, with D tentatively TRBD2 (5 bases). Germline V gives CDR1 MGHDK, CDR2 SYGVNS. Trimming removed 6 bases at V and 0 bases at J, with 12 bases between. This CDR3 comprises 15 residues. The CDR3: CASSPSGHSYNEQFF. CDR3 bases: TGTGCCAGCAGCCCAAGCGGCCACTCCTACAATGAGCAGTTCTTC.

This chain joins TRBV2 and TRBJ2-5; maybe TRBD2 (5 bases). This CDR3 comprises 15 residues. Per the germline V gene, CDR1 is SNHLY and CDR2 is FYNNEI. Between the trimmed V and J ends, which lost 4 bases and 3 bases, there was a span of 15 bases. CDR3 amino acids: CASSGRRATKETQYF. CDR3 coding DNA: TGTGCCAGCAGTGGACGGCGGGCGACCAAAGAGACCCAGTACTTC.

The V and J genes are TRBV13 and TRBJ2-7, with 15 positions matching TRBD2. CDR3 length equals 18 residues. V shed 5 bases, J shed 2 bases, and the junction held 10 bases outside the gene matches. Germline V gene data show CDR1 as PRHDT and CDR2 as FYEKMQ (reference sequence). This CDR3 reads CASSLAGTSGGRTYEQYF. CDR3 nucleotides: TGTGCCAGCAGCCTAGCCGGGACTAGCGGGGGGCGTACCTACGAGCAGTACTTC.

This clone was observed a handful of times. J is TRBJ1-4 and V is TRBV15; a possible D gene is TRBD1 (6 bases). CDR3 length: 14 amino acids. Germline V gives CDR1 LNHNV, CDR2 YYDKDF (reference sequence). The V end was cut by 5 bases, the J end by 1 base, with 8 bases between. Written as DNA, the CDR3 is TGTGCCACCAGCGCACAGGGAACTAATGAAAAACTGTTTTTT. It specifies CATSAQGTNEKLFF.

The chain joins TRBV27 to TRBJ1-2, with 8 bases lining up with TRBD1. CDR1 is MNHEY and CDR2 is SMNVEV in the germline V gene (reference sequence). CDR3 length equals 16 residues. Germline trimming cut 5 bases from V and 4 bases from J; bases unmatched to any gene: 12. For the CDR3, the DNA is TGTGCCAGCAGTCTCCACCCCTACGACAGGGGCTATGGCTACACCTTC. Its translation: CASSLHPYDRGYGYTF.

V is TRBV28 and J is TRBJ1-2; D is undetermined. This CDR3 is 12 amino acids long. V lost 5 bases and J lost 4, with 8 bases in between. Germline loops: CDR1 MDHEN, CDR2 SYDVKM. CDR3: CASSPDRYGYTF. In DNA, the CDR3 is TGTGCCAGCAGTCCCGATCGCTATGGCTACACCTTC.

The genes are TRBV29-1 and TRBJ2-5; TRBD2 might be the D (6 bases). The CDR3 length is 18 residues. Trimming left V 0 bases short and J 2 bases short, with 22 bases between. Germline-derived CDR1 and CDR2 are SQVTM and ANQGSEA. CDR3 in DNA: TGCAGCGTTGAAGATGGGGCGCATTCCCGGGACTTTCAAGAGACCCAGTACTTC. Translated: CSVEDGAHSRDFQETQYF.

The chain uses TRBV19 and TRBJ1-5; D remains unclear. This CDR3 has 12 amino acids. V was trimmed by 3 bases and J by 11 bases, leaving 11 bases between them. Germline CDR1 and CDR2: LNHDA and SQIVND (reference sequence). Here the CDR3 reads CASSIGRAAQHF. DNA for the CDR3: TGTGCCAGTAGTATCGGCCGCGCAGCCCAGCATTTT.

The chain employs TRBV9 and TRBJ2-7; 8 positions agree with TRBD1. The ends lost 3 bases at V and 0 bases at J; junction bases unmatched: 5. Per the germline V gene, CDR1 is SGDLS and CDR2 is YYNGEE. There are 15 residues in the CDR3. The CDR3 loop reads CASSAGQGISYEQYF. The CDR3 coding sequence is TGTGCCAGCAGCGCCGGACAGGGAATCTCCTACGAGCAGTACTTC.

The gene calls are TRBV5-8 and TRBJ2-2, with 7 bases identical to TRBD2. The CDR3 runs to 17 residues. The germline V gene encodes CDR1 SGHTS and CDR2 YDEGEE. V lost 4 bases and J lost 4; bases outside the gene matches: 13. The CDR3, as DNA: TGTGCCAGCAGCGCATACAGGCGGGAGCGCCCCACCGGGGAGCTGTTTTTT. Amino acid sequence: CASSAYRRERPTGELFF.

V is TRBV5-1 and J is TRBJ2-7, with D possibly being TRBD1 (6 bases). CDR1 and CDR2 (germline): SGHRS, YFSETQ. Between the trimmed V and J ends, which lost 3 bases and 7 bases, there was a span of 17 bases. The CDR3 is made up of 14 amino acids. The CDR3 DNA follows: TGCGCCAGCAGCTGGGGGTCAGGGGCCGAAGAGCAGTACTTC. Encoded protein: CASSWGSGAEEQYF.

In DNA, the CDR3 is TGTGCCTGCGCCAGCGGGAGCTCCTACAATGAGCAGTTCTTC. It translates to CACASGSSYNEQFF. The chain recombines TRBV7-9 with TRBJ2-1; 8 positions match TRBD2. The CDR3 extends over 14 amino acids. CDR1 is SEHNR and CDR2 is FQNEAQ in the germline V gene (reference sequence). V shed 11 bases and J 0 bases; nucleotides not matched to a gene: 6.

The V gene is TRBV5-1, the J gene TRBJ2-3; TRBD1 might be the D (6 bases). Trimming pared 9 bases from V and 4 bases from J, leaving 18 bases between. The CDR3 sequence is 14 residues long. Per the germline V gene, CDR1 is SGHRS and CDR2 is YFSETQ. CDR3 loop: CATSGVGPPDTQYF. The CDR3 bases are TGCGCCACCTCAGGGGTGGGTCCCCCAGATACGCAGTATTTT.

The chain employs TRBV4-1 and TRBJ2-7; the match to TRBD2 covers 10 bases. The CDR3 length is 16 residues. V lost 0 bases to trimming and J lost 4 bases; unmatched junction nucleotides: 6. Germline V gene lookup returns CDR1 MGHRA and CDR2 YSYEKL. In nucleotides, the CDR3 is TGCGCCAGCAGCCAAGAAGTAGCGGGAGGCAGATACGAGCAGTACTTC. It translates to CASSQEVAGGRYEQYF.